The 11 T cell receptor beta chains given below trace back to one sample, sequenced in a study of control samples from healthy donors and cancer patients. Sequenced by immunoSEQ multiplex PCR; TCRdb stores in-frame clones only, minus some. The sample has fewer than 110,000 clones; about 89% are singletons. The sample comprised blood. All receptors come from a man younger than 45 in good health.

This chain uses TRBV7-9 with TRBJ2-2; 8 positions agree with TRBD1. In germline, CDR1 is SEHNR, CDR2 FQNEAQ (reference sequence). CDR3 length: 16 amino acids. With V trimmed by 1 base and J by 5 bases, 6 bases remained unmatched. The CDR3 bases are TGTGCCAGCAGCTTAGGAGACAGGGGTTTAACCGGGGAGCTGTTTTTT. The encoded protein is CASSLGDRGLTGELFF. Filled out from reference TRBV7-9 and TRBJ2-2, the complete variable domain reads DTGVSQNPRHKITKRGQNVTFRCDPISEHNRLYWYRQTLGQGPEFLTYFQNEAQLEKSRLLSDRFSAERPKGSFSTLEIQRTEQGDSAMYLCASSLGDRGLTGELFFGEGSRLTVL.

The V call is TRBV2, the J call TRBJ1-5; D not certain. The CDR3 runs 16 residues. Germline V lookup: CDR1 SNHLY, CDR2 FYNNEI. V was trimmed by 1 base and J by 1 base, leaving 11 bases between them. This CDR3 is CASSEDETRSNQPQHF. In DNA, the CDR3 is TGTGCCAGCAGTGAAGATGAAACTCGGAGCAATCAGCCCCAGCATTTT.

The rearrangement joins TRBV7-8 to TRBJ1-6; TRBD1 aligns across 10 bases. CDR1 SGHVS and CDR2 FQNEAQ come from the germline V gene. The CDR3 spans 14 residues. J was trimmed by 8 bases and V by 3 bases; bases with no gene match: 1. As DNA, the CDR3 is TGTGCCAGCAGCTTCGGGACAGGGGATTCACCCCTCCACTTT. It encodes CASSFGTGDSPLHF.

CDR3: CASSLKTPEQYF. In DNA form, the CDR3 reads TGTGCCAGCTCACTCAAAACCCCAGAGCAGTACTTC. The chain employs TRBV18 and TRBJ2-7; D is ambiguous. V lost 4 bases and J 7 bases, leaving 11 bases between the germline ends. This CDR3 region has 12 residues. The germline CDR1 and CDR2 sequences are KGHSH and LQKENI.

This clone was counted a few times. V usage is TRBV12-3 or TRBV12-4 and J usage is TRBJ1-2; TRBD1 is a possible D gene (6 bases). CDR3 length: 13 residues. The V gene lost 0 bases and the J gene lost 6 bases, with 8 bases spanning the gap. Here the CDR3 DNA reads TGTGCCAGCAGTTTAGCGCACAGGGATGGCTACACCTTC. Translating it yields CASSLAHRDGYTF.

The chain has TRBV7-8 and TRBJ1-2; 10 bases line up with TRBD1. V was clipped by 2 bases and J by 4 bases; unmatched bases: 10. From germline, CDR1 is SGHVS and CDR2 FQNEAQ. The CDR3 has 17 residues. CDR3 in amino acids: CASSLRSDRGSSYGYTF. CDR3 sequence (DNA): TGTGCCAGCAGCTTAAGGTCGGACAGGGGGTCGAGCTATGGCTACACCTTC.

The rearrangement uses TRBV12-5 and TRBJ2-1; 7 nucleotides match TRBD1. The CDR3 covers 16 residues. V shed 3 bases, J shed 7 bases, and the junction held 12 bases outside the gene matches. Per the germline V gene, CDR1 is LGHNT and CDR2 is FRNRAP. The CDR3 loop reads CASGFTRQGVDNEQFF. CDR3 bases: TGTGCTAGTGGTTTCACTCGACAGGGTGTCGATAATGAGCAGTTCTTC.

The gene calls are TRBV29-1 and TRBJ1-3, with unresolved D. CDR1 and CDR2 (germline): SQVTM, ANQGSEA. This CDR3 has 13 residues. V was clipped by 4 bases and J by 0 bases, with 7 bases between them. CDR3 nucleotide sequence: TGCAGCGTTGGTCCCCACTCTGGAAACACCATATATTTT. This translates into CSVGPHSGNTIYF.

The chain recombines TRBV5-1 with TRBJ2-3; TRBD2 matches at 12 bases. Germline CDR1 SGHRS, CDR2 YFSETQ. V gave up 0 bases and J gave up 4 bases; unmatched junction bases: 0. The CDR3 is 15 residues long. CDR3 region: CASSLGLAGADTQYF. For the CDR3, the DNA is TGCGCCAGCAGCTTGGGACTAGCGGGAGCAGATACGCAGTATTTT.

CDR3 coding DNA: TGTGCCAGTAGTATGAGTAGGGTGGCAGATACGCAGTATTTT. Translated: CASSMSRVADTQYF. The rearrangement uses TRBV19 and TRBJ2-3; no reliable D call. From germline, CDR1 is LNHDA and CDR2 SQIVND (reference sequence). This CDR3 has 14 residues. The V and J ends lost 3 bases and 4 bases respectively, with 11 bases between them.

The V call is TRBV5-1, the J call TRBJ2-2; D is tentatively TRBD1 or TRBD2 (5 bases each). Deletions cut 4 bases from V and 5 bases from J, with 18 bases between. CDR3 size: 16 residues. Per the germline V gene, CDR1 is SGHRS and CDR2 is YFSETQ. CDR3 coding DNA: TGCGCCAGCAGCCGGGAAGGGGCAACTGGAACCGGGGAGCTGTTTTTT. As protein: CASSREGATGTGELFF.